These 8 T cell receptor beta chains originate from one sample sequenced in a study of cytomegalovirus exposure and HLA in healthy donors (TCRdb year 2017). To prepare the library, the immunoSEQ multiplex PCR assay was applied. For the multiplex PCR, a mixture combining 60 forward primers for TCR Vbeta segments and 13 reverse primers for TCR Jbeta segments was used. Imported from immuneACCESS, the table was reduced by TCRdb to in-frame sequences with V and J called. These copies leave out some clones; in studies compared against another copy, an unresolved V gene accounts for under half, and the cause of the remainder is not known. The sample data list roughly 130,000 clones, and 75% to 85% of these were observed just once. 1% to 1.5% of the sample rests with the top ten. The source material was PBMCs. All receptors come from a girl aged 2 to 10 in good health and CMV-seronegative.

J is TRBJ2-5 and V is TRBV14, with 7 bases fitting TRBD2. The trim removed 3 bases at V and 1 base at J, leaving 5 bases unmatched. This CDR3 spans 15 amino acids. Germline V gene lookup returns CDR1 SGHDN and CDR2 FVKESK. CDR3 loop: CASSHGGTVQETQYF. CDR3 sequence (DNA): TGTGCCAGCAGCCACGGGGGGACCGTCCAAGAGACCCAGTACTTC. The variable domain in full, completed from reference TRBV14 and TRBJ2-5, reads EAGVTQFPSHSVIEKGQTVTLRCDPISGHDNLYWYRRVMGKEIKFLLHFVKESKQDESGMPNNRFLAERTGGTYSTLKVQPAELEDSGVYFCASSHGGTVQETQYFGPGTRLLVL.

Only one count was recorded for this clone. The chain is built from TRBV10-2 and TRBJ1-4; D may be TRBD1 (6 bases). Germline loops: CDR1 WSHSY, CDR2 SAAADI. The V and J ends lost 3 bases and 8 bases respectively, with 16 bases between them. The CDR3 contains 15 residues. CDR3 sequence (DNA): TGCGCCAGCAGTGATATCGGGGGGCCTATGGAAAAACTGTTTTTT. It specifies CASSDIGGPMEKLFF.

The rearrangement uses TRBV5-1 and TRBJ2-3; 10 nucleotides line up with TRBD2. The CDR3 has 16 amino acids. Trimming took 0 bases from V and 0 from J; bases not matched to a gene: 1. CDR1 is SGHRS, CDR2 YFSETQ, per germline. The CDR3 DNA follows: TGCGCCAGCAGCTTGGAGACTAGCGGGAGCACAGATACGCAGTATTTT. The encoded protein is CASSLETSGSTDTQYF.

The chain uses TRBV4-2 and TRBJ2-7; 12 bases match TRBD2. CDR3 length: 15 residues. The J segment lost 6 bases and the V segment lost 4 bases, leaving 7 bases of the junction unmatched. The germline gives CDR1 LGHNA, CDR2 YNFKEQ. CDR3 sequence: CASSPPSGRDREQYF. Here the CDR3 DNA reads TGTGCCAGCAGCCCTCCTAGCGGGAGGGACCGCGAGCAGTACTTC.

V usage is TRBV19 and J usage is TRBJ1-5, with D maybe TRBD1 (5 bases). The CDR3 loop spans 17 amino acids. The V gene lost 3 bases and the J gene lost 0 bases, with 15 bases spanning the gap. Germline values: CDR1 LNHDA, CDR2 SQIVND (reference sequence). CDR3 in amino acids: CASSITGHMYSNQPQHF. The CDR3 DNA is TGTGCCAGTAGTATTACCGGACATATGTATAGCAATCAGCCCCAGCATTTT.

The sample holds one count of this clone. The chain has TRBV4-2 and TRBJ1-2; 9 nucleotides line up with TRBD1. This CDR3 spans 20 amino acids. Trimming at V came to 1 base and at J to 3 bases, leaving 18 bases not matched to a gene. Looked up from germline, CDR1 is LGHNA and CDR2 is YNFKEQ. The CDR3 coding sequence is TGTGCCAGCAGCCAAGTGGGGGAGTGGGACAGGGAGATTTACGACTATGGCTACACCTTC. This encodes CASSQVGEWDREIYDYGYTF.

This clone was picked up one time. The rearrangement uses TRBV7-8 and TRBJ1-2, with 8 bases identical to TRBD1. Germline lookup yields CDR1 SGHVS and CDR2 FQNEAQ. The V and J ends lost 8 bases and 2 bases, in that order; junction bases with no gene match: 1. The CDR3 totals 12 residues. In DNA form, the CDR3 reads TGTGCCAGCGGACAGGGAAACTATGGCTACACCTTC. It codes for CASGQGNYGYTF.

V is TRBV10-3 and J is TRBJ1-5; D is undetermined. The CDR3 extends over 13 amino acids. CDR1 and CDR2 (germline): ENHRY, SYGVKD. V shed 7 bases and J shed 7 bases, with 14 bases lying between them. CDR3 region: CAITGDSLQPQHF. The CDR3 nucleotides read TGTGCCATCACGGGAGATTCACTCCAGCCCCAGCATTTT.